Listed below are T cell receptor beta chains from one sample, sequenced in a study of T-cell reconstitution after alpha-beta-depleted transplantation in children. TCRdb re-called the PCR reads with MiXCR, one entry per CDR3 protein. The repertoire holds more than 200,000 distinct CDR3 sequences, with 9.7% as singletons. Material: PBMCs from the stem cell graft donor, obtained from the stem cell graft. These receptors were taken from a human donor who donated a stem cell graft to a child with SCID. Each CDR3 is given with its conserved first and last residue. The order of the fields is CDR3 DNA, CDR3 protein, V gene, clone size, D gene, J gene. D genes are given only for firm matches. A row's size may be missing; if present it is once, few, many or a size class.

cdr3_nt: TGTGCCAGCAGCCCCCGGGGGGGAGAAGCTTTCTTT
cdr3_aa: CASSPRGGEAFF
v_call: TRBV7-2
clone_size: many
d_call: .
j_call: TRBJ1-1

cdr3_nt: TGCAGTGCTAGAGATCCGGGACAGGGGCAGAATTCACCCCTCCACTTT
cdr3_aa: CSARDPGQGQNSPLHF
v_call: TRBV20-1
clone_size: many
d_call: TRBD1
j_call: TRBJ1-6

cdr3_nt: TGCAGTGCTAGAGCCCCCTCGCGACCAAATACGCAGTATTTT
cdr3_aa: CSARAPSRPNTQYF
v_call: TRBV20-1
clone_size: many
d_call: .
j_call: TRBJ2-3

cdr3_nt: TGCAGTGCTAGTACCGCGGCAGGGGGGATGCCCCAGCATTTT
cdr3_aa: CSASTAAGGMPQHF
v_call: TRBV20-1
clone_size: many
d_call: TRBD1
j_call: TRBJ1-5

cdr3_nt: TGTGCCAGCAGCTTAACAGGGTTGGACACCGGGGAGCTGTTTTTT
cdr3_aa: CASSLTGLDTGELFF
v_call: TRBV6-5
clone_size: many
d_call: .
j_call: TRBJ2-2

cdr3_nt: TGTGCCAGCAGCTTAGGGGACAGGGGAAAGCACATTCAGTACTTC
cdr3_aa: CASSLGDRGKHIQYF
v_call: TRBV7-9
clone_size: many
d_call: TRBD1
j_call: TRBJ2-4

cdr3_nt: TGCGCCAGCAGCTTGGGAGGAGGAAGCTATGGCTACACCTTC
cdr3_aa: CASSLGGGSYGYTF
v_call: TRBV5-1
clone_size: .
d_call: .
j_call: TRBJ1-2

cdr3_nt: TGTGCCAGCAGCCAAACCGGACAGTTCACAGATACGCAGTATTTT
cdr3_aa: CASSQTGQFTDTQYF
v_call: TRBV4-2
clone_size: few
d_call: .
j_call: TRBJ2-3

cdr3_nt: TGTGCCAGCAGCTTAGGAGGGGGGACAGGGGAGCAGTACTTC
cdr3_aa: CASSLGGGTGEQYF
v_call: TRBV7-2
clone_size: .
d_call: TRBD1
j_call: TRBJ2-7

cdr3_nt: TGTGCCAGCAGCCCACGACAGGGGGGGCGTACTGAAGCTTTCTTT
cdr3_aa: CASSPRQGGRTEAFF
v_call: TRBV7-9
clone_size: many
d_call: TRBD1
j_call: TRBJ1-1

cdr3_nt: TGTGCCAGCAGTTACTCGATTGCGACTGGGACCAATCAGCCCCAGCATTTT
cdr3_aa: CASSYSIATGTNQPQHF
v_call: TRBV6-5
clone_size: many
d_call: .
j_call: TRBJ1-5

cdr3_nt: TGTGCCAGCAGTGGAGACAGAGAATACGAGCAGTACTTC
cdr3_aa: CASSGDREYEQYF
v_call: TRBV2
clone_size: .
d_call: .
j_call: TRBJ2-7

cdr3_nt: TGTGCCAGCTCACTTAACAGGGACTACGAGCAGTACTTC
cdr3_aa: CASSLNRDYEQYF
v_call: TRBV18
clone_size: many
d_call: .
j_call: TRBJ2-7

cdr3_nt: TGTGCCAGCAGCCCGAGACAGGGAACCTACGAGCAGTACTTC
cdr3_aa: CASSPRQGTYEQYF
v_call: TRBV7-7
clone_size: many
d_call: TRBD1
j_call: TRBJ2-7

cdr3_nt: TGTGCCAGCAGCCCGGGACTGGAATCCTACGAGCAGTACTTC
cdr3_aa: CASSPGLESYEQYF
v_call: TRBV5-6
clone_size: many
d_call: .
j_call: TRBJ2-7